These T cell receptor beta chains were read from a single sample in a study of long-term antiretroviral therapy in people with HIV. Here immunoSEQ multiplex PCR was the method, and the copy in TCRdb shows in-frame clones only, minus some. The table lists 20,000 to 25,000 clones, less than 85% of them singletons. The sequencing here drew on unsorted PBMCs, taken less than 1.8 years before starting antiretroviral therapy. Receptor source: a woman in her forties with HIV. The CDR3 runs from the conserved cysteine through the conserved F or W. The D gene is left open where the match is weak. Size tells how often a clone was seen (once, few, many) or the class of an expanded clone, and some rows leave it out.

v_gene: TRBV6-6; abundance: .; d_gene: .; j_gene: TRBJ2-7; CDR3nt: TGTGCCAGCAGTTACGGCGCAGGGATGTACGAGCAGTACTTC; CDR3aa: CASSYGAGMYEQYF
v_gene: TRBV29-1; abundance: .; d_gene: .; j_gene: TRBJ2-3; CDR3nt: TGCAGCGTTGAAGATTTCCCAGGGGCTGGTGCAGATACGCAGTATTTT; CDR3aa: CSVEDFPGAGADTQYF
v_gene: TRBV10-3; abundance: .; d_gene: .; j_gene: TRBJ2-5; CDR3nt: TGTGCCATCAGTGAGCCCCCAGGTCGGGGACAAGAGACCCAGTACTTC; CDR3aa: CAISEPPGRGQETQYF
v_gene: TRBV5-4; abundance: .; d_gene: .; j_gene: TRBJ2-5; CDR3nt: TGTGCCAGCAGCATTACCGGGACGGGAGTCCAAGAGACCCAGTACTTC; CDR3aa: CASSITGTGVQETQYF
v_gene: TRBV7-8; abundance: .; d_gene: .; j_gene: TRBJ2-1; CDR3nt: TGTGCCAGCAGCTGGGGACTCCCCCCCAATGAGCAGTTCTTC; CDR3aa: CASSWGLPPNEQFF
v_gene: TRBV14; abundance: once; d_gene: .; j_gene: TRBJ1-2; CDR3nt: TGTGCCAGCAGCCAAGATCGGATAGCTGGCTACACCTTC; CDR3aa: CASSQDRIAGYTF
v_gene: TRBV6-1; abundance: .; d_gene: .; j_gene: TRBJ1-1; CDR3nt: TGTGCCAGCAGTGAAAAGGGGGGAATGAACACTGAAGCTTTCTTT; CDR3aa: CASSEKGGMNTEAFF
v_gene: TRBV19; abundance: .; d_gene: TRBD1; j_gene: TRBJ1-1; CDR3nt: TGTGCCAGTAGTATGCTTGGCTACAGGGGAATTCCCCTTCCTGAAGCTTTCTTT; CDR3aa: CASSMLGYRGIPLPEAFF
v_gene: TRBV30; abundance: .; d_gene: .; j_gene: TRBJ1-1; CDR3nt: TGTGCCTGGAGTCATACAGCGAACACTGAAGCTTTCTTT; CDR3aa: CAWSHTANTEAFF
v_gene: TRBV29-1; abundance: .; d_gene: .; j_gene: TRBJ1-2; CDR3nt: TGCAGCGTTGGCGGTAACTATGGCTACACCTTC; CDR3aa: CSVGGNYGYTF